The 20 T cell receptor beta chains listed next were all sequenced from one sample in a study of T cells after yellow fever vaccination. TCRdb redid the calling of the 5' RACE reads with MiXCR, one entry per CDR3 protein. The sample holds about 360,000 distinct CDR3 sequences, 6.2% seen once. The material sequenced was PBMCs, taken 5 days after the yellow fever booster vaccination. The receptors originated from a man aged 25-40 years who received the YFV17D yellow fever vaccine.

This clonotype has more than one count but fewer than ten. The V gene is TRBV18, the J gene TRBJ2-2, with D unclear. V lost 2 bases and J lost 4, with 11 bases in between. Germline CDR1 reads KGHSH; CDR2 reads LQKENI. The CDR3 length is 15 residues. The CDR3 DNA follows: TGTGCCAGCTCACCAGCACTTACAGCCACCGGGGAGCTGTTTTTT. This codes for CASSPALTATGELFF. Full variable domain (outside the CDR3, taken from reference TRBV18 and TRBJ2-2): NAGVMQNPRHLVRRRGQEARLRCSPMKGHSHVYWYRQLPEEGLKFMVYLQKENIIDESGMPKERFSAEFPKEGPSILRIQQVVRGDSAAYFCASSPALTATGELFFGEGSRLTVL.

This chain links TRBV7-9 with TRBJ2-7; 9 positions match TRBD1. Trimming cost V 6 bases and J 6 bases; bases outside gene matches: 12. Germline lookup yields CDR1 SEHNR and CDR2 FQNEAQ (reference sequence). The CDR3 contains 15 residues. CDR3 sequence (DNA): TGTGCCAGCAGTGAACAGGGGGCTGAGCTCGGCGAGCAGTACTTC. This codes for CASSEQGAELGEQYF.

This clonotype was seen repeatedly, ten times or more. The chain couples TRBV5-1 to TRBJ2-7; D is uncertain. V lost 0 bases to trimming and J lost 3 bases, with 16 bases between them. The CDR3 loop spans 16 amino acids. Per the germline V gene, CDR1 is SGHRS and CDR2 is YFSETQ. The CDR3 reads CASSLDLDPKVYEQYF. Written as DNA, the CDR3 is TGCGCCAGCAGCTTGGACCTCGATCCCAAAGTCTACGAGCAGTACTTC.

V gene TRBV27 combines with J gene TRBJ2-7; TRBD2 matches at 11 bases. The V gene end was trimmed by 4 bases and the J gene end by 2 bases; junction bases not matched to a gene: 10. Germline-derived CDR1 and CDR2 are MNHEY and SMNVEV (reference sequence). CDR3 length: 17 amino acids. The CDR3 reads CASSSISSGRSPYEQYF. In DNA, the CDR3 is TGTGCCAGCAGTTCAATATCTAGCGGGAGGAGTCCCTACGAGCAGTACTTC.

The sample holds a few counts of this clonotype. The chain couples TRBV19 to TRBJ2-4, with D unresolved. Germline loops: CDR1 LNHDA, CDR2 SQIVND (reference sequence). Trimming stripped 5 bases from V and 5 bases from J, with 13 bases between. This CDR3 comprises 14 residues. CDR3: CASSSLQLENIQYF. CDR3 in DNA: TGTGCCAGTAGTTCTCTTCAGCTTGAAAACATTCAGTACTTC.

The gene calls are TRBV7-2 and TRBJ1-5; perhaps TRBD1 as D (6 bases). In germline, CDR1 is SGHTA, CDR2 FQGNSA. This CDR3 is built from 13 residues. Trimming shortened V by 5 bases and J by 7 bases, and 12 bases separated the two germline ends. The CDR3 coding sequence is TGTGCCAGCAGCCCTAGAGGGGGGCAGCCCCAGCATTTT. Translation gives CASSPRGGQPQHF.

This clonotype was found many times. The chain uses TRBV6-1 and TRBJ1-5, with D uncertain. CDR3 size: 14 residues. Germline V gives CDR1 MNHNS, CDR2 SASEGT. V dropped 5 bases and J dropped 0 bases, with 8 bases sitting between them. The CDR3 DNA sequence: TGTGCCAGCAGTAGGATAGATAGCAATCAGCCCCAGCATTTT. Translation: CASSRIDSNQPQHF.

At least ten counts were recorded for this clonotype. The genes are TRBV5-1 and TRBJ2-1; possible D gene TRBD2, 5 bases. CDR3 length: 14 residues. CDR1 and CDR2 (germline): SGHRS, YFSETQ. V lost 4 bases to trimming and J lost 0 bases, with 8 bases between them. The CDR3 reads CASSRDISYNEQFF. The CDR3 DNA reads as TGCGCCAGCAGCCGGGATATCTCCTACAATGAGCAGTTCTTC. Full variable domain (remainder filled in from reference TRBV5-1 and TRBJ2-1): KAGVTQTPRYLIKTRGQQVTLSCSPISGHRSVSWYQQTPGQGLQFLFEYFSETQRNKGNFPGRFSGRQFSNSRSEMNVSTLELGDSALYLCASSRDISYNEQFFGPGTRLTVL.

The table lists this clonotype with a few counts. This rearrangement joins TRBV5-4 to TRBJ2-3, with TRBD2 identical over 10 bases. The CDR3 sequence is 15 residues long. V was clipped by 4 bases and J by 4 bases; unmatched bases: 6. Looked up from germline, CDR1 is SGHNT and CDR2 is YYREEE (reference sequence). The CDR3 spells CASSQLAGPSDTQYF. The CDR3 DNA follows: TGTGCCAGCAGCCAACTAGCGGGGCCCTCAGATACGCAGTATTTT.

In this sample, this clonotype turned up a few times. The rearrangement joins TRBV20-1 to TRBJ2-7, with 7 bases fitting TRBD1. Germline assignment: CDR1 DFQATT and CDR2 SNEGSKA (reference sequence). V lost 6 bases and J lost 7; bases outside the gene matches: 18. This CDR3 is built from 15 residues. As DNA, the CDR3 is TGCAGTGCCTACTCGTCCGGACAGGCGGTTGTAGAGCAGTACTTC. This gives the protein CSAYSSGQAVVEQYF.

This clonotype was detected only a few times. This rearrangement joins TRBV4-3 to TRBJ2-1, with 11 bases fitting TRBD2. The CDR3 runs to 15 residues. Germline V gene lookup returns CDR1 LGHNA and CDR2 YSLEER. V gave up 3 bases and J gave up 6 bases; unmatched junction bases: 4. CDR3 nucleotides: TGCGCCAGCAGCCAGCCGGGACTAGCGGTCAATGAGCAGTTCTTC. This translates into CASSQPGLAVNEQFF.

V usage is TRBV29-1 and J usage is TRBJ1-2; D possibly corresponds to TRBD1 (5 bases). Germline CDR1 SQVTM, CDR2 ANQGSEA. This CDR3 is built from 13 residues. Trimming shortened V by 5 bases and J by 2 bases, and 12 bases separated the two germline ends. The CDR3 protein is CSVRLGENYGYTF. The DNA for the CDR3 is TGCAGCGTTCGGCTGGGGGAGAACTATGGCTACACCTTC.

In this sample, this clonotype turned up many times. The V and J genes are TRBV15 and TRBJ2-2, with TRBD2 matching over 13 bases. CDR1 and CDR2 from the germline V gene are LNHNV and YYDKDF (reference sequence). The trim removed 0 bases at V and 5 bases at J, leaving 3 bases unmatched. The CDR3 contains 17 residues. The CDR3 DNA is TGTGCCACCAGCAGAGAGGGACTAGCGGGAAGGACCGGGGAGCTGTTTTTT. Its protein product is CATSREGLAGRTGELFF. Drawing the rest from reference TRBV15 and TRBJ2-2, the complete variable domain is DAMVIQNPRYQVTQFGKPVTLSCSQTLNHNVMYWYQQKSSQAPKLLFHYYDKDFNNEADTPDNFQSRRPNTSFCFLDIRSPGLGDTAMYLCATSREGLAGRTGELFFGEGSRLTVL.

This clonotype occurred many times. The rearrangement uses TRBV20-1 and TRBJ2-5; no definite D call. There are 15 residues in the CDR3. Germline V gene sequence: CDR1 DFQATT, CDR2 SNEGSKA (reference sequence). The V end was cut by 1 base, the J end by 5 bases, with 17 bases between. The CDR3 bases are TGCAGTGCTAGAGCGGGCAGCGACTCCGTGGAGACCCAGTACTTC. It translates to CSARAGSDSVETQYF.

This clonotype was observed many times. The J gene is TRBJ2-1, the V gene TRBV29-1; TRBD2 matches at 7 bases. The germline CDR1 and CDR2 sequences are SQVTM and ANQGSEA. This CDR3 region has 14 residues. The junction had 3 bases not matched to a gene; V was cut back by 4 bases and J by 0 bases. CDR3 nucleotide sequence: TGCAGCGTTGTAAGCGGGACCTCCTACAATGAGCAGTTCTTC. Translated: CSVVSGTSYNEQFF.

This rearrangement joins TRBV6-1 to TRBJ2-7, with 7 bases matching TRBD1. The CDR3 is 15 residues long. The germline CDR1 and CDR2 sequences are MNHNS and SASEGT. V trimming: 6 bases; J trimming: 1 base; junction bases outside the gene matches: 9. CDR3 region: CASRAGTANSYEQYF. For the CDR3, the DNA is TGTGCCAGCAGGGCCGGGACAGCAAATTCCTACGAGCAGTACTTC.

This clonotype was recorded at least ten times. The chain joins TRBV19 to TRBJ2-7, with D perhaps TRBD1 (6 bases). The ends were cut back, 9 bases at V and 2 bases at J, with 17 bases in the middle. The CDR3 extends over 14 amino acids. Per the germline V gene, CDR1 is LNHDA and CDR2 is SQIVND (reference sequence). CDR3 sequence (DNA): TGTGCCAGCTCTGTGGGGACAAGAACCTACGAGCAGTACTTC. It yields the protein CASSVGTRTYEQYF.

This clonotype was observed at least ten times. The CDR3 here is CASSRAPAGTTDTQYF. In DNA, the CDR3 is TGCGCCAGCAGCCGAGCACCAGCGGGGACCACAGATACGCAGTATTTT. This chain links TRBV4-3 with TRBJ2-3; 7 nucleotides match TRBD2. The CDR3 runs to 16 residues. V dropped 4 bases and J dropped 2; count of bases not matched to a gene: 9. CDR1 and CDR2 from the germline V gene are LGHNA and YSLEER.

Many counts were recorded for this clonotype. CDR3 loop: CASRGVTEAFF. CDR3 DNA: TGCGCCAGCAGAGGGGTCACTGAAGCTTTCTTT. This chain links TRBV5-1 with TRBJ1-1; tentative D call: TRBD1 (5 bases). Deletions cut 5 bases from V and 4 bases from J, with 6 bases between. The germline V gene has CDR1 SGHRS and CDR2 YFSETQ. The CDR3 is 11 amino acids.

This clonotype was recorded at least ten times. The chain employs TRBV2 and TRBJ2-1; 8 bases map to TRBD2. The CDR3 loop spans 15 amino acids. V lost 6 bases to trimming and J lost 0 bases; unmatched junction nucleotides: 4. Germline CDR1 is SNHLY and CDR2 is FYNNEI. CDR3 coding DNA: TGTGCCAGCAGCTCCGGGACTAGCTCCTACAATGAGCAGTTCTTC. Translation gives CASSSGTSSYNEQFF. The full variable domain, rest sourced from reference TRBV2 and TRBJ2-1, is EPEVTQTPSHQVTQMGQEVILRCVPISNHLYFYWYRQILGQKVEFLVSFYNNEISEKSEIFDDQFSVERPDGSNFTLKIRSTKLEDSAMYFCASSSGTSSYNEQFFGPGTRLTVL.